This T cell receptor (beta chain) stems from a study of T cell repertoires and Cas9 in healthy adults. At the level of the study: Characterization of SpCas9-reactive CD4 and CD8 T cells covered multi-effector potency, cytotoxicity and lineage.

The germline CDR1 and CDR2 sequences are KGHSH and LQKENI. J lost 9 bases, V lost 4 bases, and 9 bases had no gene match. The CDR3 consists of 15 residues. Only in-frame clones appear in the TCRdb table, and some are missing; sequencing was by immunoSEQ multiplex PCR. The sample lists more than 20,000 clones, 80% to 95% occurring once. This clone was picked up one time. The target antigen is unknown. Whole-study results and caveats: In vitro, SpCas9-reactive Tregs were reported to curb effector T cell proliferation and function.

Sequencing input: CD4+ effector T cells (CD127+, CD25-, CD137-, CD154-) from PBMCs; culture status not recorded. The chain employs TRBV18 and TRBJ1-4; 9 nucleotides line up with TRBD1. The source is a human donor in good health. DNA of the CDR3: TGTGCCAGCTCACGGACCCCGGGACAGGGAAAAAAACTGTTTTTT. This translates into CASSRTPGQGKKLFF.